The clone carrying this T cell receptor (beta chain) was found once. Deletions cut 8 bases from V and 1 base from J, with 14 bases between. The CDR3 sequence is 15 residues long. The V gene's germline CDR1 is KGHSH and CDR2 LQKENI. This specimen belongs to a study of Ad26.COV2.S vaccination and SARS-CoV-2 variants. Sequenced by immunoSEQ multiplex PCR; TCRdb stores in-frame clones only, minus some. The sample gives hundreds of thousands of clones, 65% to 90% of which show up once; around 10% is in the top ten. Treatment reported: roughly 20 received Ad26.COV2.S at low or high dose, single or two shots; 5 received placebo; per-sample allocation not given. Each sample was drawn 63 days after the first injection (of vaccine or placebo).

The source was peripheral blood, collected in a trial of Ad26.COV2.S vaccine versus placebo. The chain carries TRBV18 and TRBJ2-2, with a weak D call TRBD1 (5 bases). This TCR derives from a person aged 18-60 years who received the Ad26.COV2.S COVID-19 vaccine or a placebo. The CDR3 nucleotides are TGTGCCAGCCAGCCCCGGACAAAGAACACCGGGGAGCTGTTTTTT. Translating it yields CASQPRTKNTGELFF.